The next 20 T cell receptor beta chains were all read from a single sample in a study of response to subunit inactivated influenza vaccine. TCRdb itself ran the RT-PCR reads through MiXCR, one entry per CDR3 protein. The table lists a few hundred thousand distinct CDR3 sequences, 12% of them singletons. Sequencing used non-naive T cells sorted from PBMCs, obtained around 15 days before vaccination. The receptors shown here come from a man in his forties or fifties who received an inactivated influenza vaccine.

This rearrangement joins TRBV6-2 or TRBV6-3 to TRBJ2-7; D call uncertain. This CDR3 is built from 14 residues. Trimming removed 4 bases at V and 9 bases at J, with 19 bases between. Germline lookup yields CDR1 MNHEY and CDR2 SVGEGT. The CDR3 region has the DNA TGTGCCAGCAGTTCCCCTTTGGACCGCCGTCCGCAGTACTTC. Translated: CASSSPLDRRPQYF.

This chain connects TRBV3-1 to TRBJ1-3; D gene ambiguous. This CDR3 has 14 amino acids. Looked up from germline, CDR1 is LGHDT and CDR2 is YNNKEL (reference sequence). Trimming removed 3 bases at V and 5 bases at J, with 11 bases between. The CDR3 DNA sequence: TGTGCCAGCAGCCACGGGAACCTGAGAAACACCATATATTTT. Translating it yields CASSHGNLRNTIYF.

Only a few counts were recorded for this clonotype. The chain is built from TRBV5-1 and TRBJ2-3, with D possibly being TRBD2 (6 bases). V dropped 3 bases and J dropped 0 bases, with 17 bases sitting between them. CDR1 is SGHRS, CDR2 YFSETQ, per germline. The CDR3 runs to 17 residues. The CDR3 loop reads CASSSGAGTPSTDTQYF. The CDR3 DNA follows: TGCGCCAGCAGCTCGGGAGCCGGGACGCCTAGCACAGATACGCAGTATTTT. The whole variable domain, filled in from reference TRBV5-1 and TRBJ2-3, reads KAGVTQTPRYLIKTRGQQVTLSCSPISGHRSVSWYQQTPGQGLQFLFEYFSETQRNKGNFPGRFSGRQFSNSRSEMNVSTLELGDSALYLCASSSGAGTPSTDTQYFGPGTRLTVL.

This clonotype was seen a few times. The rearrangement uses TRBV2 and TRBJ2-7, with a weak D call TRBD1 (5 bases). Germline V gives CDR1 SNHLY, CDR2 FYNNEI. V lost 8 bases, J lost 7 bases, and 15 bases lay in between. This CDR3 has 12 residues. In nucleotides, the CDR3 is TGTGCCAGCCTCGAAGATAGGGGAGAGCAGTACTTC. This sequence encodes CASLEDRGEQYF.

J is TRBJ2-7 and V is TRBV2, with D unresolved. Germline V gives CDR1 SNHLY, CDR2 FYNNEI. CDR3 length: 13 amino acids. Deletions cut 7 bases from V and 6 bases from J, with 16 bases between. The CDR3 spells CASNRDFTSEQYF. In DNA, the CDR3 is TGTGCCAGCAATAGGGATTTCACCTCCGAGCAGTACTTC.

This clonotype was seen at least ten times. The chain employs TRBV7-9 and TRBJ1-5, with a tentative D call TRBD1 (6 bases). The germline CDR1 and CDR2 sequences are SEHNR and FQNEAQ (reference sequence). The germline V and J ends were trimmed by 5 bases and 9 bases, with 14 bases remaining between them. The CDR3 extends over 13 amino acids. The CDR3 DNA reads TGTGCCAGCAGCCCGGACAGCCGGGTGCCCCAGCATTTT. Translated, it gives CASSPDSRVPQHF.

CDR3 bases: TGTGCCAGCAGCACCCGACAGGGGACCTACGAGCAGTACTTC. Residues: CASSTRQGTYEQYF. The chain employs TRBV7-2 and TRBJ2-7; 8 bases line up with TRBD1. This CDR3 is built from 14 residues. The trim removed 5 bases at V and 2 bases at J, leaving 5 bases unmatched. Germline V gives CDR1 SGHTA, CDR2 FQGNSA.

This chain links TRBV2 with TRBJ1-1; 7 bases match TRBD1. The CDR3 covers 15 residues. Germline CDR1 SNHLY, CDR2 FYNNEI. Trimming took 1 base from V and 7 from J; bases not matched to a gene: 9. The CDR3 DNA follows: TGTGCCAGCAGTGAAGTTGGCAGGGGGGGTAGTGAAGCTTTCTTT. Its translation: CASSEVGRGGSEAFF.

In DNA, the CDR3 is TGTGCCACCAGTGATTCGGGGGCAGGGGCCAACGTCCTGACTTTC. It codes for CATSDSGAGANVLTF. The J gene is TRBJ2-6, the V gene TRBV24-1, with D possibly being TRBD1 or TRBD2 (6 bases each). Deletions cut 2 bases from V and 4 bases from J, with 8 bases between. CDR3 length: 15 residues. CDR1 KGHDR and CDR2 SFDVKD come from the germline V gene.

Ten or more counts support this clonotype. The V and J genes are TRBV7-9 and TRBJ2-5; no clear D. Looked up from germline, CDR1 is SEHNR and CDR2 is FQNEAQ (reference sequence). The V and J ends lost 3 bases and 4 bases respectively, with 18 bases between them. This CDR3 spans 16 amino acids. The DNA for the CDR3 is TGTGCCAGCAGCTTGTCTCCGGTTCTAGTCGGAGAGACCCAGTACTTC. Translation: CASSLSPVLVGETQYF.

This chain connects TRBV2 to TRBJ1-4; 7 bases agree with TRBD1. After removal of 8 bases from V and 2 bases from J, the junction contained 2 bases not matched to a gene. CDR3 length equals 13 residues. The germline V gene has CDR1 SNHLY and CDR2 FYNNEI. The CDR3 loop is CASSGQTNEKLFF. The CDR3 nucleotides are TGTGCCAGCTCGGGACAGACTAATGAAAAACTGTTTTTT. Filled out from reference TRBV2 and TRBJ1-4, the complete variable domain reads EPEVTQTPSHQVTQMGQEVILRCVPISNHLYFYWYRQILGQKVEFLVSFYNNEISEKSEIFDDQFSVERPDGSNFTLKIRSTKLEDSAMYFCASSGQTNEKLFFGSGTQLSVL.

CDR3 nucleotides: TGTGCCAGCAGCCAAAACAAGTACTACGAGCAGTACTTC. This codes for CASSQNKYYEQYF. This chain connects TRBV7-2 to TRBJ2-7, with no clear D. Germline CDR1 SGHTA, CDR2 FQGNSA. The CDR3 runs 13 residues. The V end lost 5 bases, the J end lost 3 bases, and 11 bases lay between the germline ends.

In the case of this clonotype: Possible read error: a much larger clone is one base away. This CDR3 fails to terminate in the conserved phenylalanine or tryptophan, so it likely reflects a read error. The rearrangement joins TRBV4-3 to TRBJ2-7; D is possibly TRBD1 (5 bases). Germline CDR1 reads LGHNA; CDR2 reads YSLEER. The V end lost 1 base, the J end lost 3 bases, and 13 bases lay between the germline ends. The CDR3 is 15 residues long. CDR3 sequence (DNA): TGCGCCAGCAGCCAAGTCTACGACAGTAGCTACGAGCAGTACTTG. Protein: CASSQVYDSSYEQYL.

This clonotype was seen more than once but under ten times. The chain recombines TRBV5-1 with TRBJ2-7, with D unresolved. The V end was cut by 4 bases, the J end by 6 bases, with 23 bases between. This CDR3 spans 16 amino acids. Germline CDR1 reads SGHRS; CDR2 reads YFSETQ. The CDR3 DNA is TGCGCCAGCAGCGTTGGTGTCTTCACGGTTCCCCTCGAGCAGTACTTC. Amino acid sequence: CASSVGVFTVPLEQYF.

The chain employs TRBV9 and TRBJ2-7; D unclear. The V and J ends lost 0 bases and 7 bases respectively, with 5 bases between them. Per germline, CDR1 SGDLS and CDR2 YYNGEE. The CDR3 has 11 residues. This CDR3 reads CASSVVREQYF. CDR3 sequence (DNA): TGTGCCAGCAGCGTAGTAAGGGAGCAGTACTTC.

This sequence joins TRBV5-1 and TRBJ1-6; 9 nucleotides match TRBD1. V was clipped by 4 bases and J by 9 bases; unmatched bases: 8. The CDR3 contains 15 residues. Germline CDR1 and CDR2: SGHRS and YFSETQ. CDR3 sequence reads: CASSRTGVSGSPLHF. The CDR3 DNA follows: TGCGCCAGCAGCCGGACAGGGGTTAGTGGTTCACCCCTCCACTTT. The full variable domain, completed using reference TRBV5-1 and TRBJ1-6, is KAGVTQTPRYLIKTRGQQVTLSCSPISGHRSVSWYQQTPGQGLQFLFEYFSETQRNKGNFPGRFSGRQFSNSRSEMNVSTLELGDSALYLCASSRTGVSGSPLHFGNGTRLTVT.

This sequence joins TRBV29-1 and TRBJ2-3, with D possibly called TRBD1 or TRBD2 (9 bases each). Per the germline V gene, CDR1 is SQVTM and CDR2 is ANQGSEA. The CDR3 consists of 19 residues. The V and J ends lost 2 bases and 4 bases respectively, with 28 bases between them. CDR3: CSVELRQGESGRISDTQYF. The CDR3 bases are TGCAGCGTTGAATTGCGACAGGGGGAGAGCGGGAGGATATCAGATACGCAGTATTTT.

As regards this clonotype: The conserved phenylalanine or tryptophan is not found at the CDR3 terminus, so this likely reflects a read error. The chain is built from TRBV3-1 and TRBJ2-7; D ambiguous. Germline V lookup: CDR1 LGHDT, CDR2 YNNKEL (reference sequence). The V end was cut by 1 base, the J end by 5 bases, with 12 bases between. This CDR3 is built from 14 residues. The CDR3 loop is CASSQGQSPHEQYS. The DNA of the CDR3 is TGTGCCAGCAGCCAAGGGCAAAGTCCCCACGAGCAGTACTCC.

The chain employs TRBV10-3 and TRBJ1-5, with 9 bases fitting TRBD1. V was clipped by 11 bases and J by 7 bases; unmatched bases: 9. The CDR3 runs 13 residues. CDR1 ENHRY and CDR2 SYGVKD come from the germline V gene. DNA for the CDR3: TGTGCCGTAGGTACAGGGGGCGGCCAGCCCCAGCATTTT. Translation: CAVGTGGGQPQHF.

In its sample, this clonotype is medium-sized. V usage is TRBV20-1 and J usage is TRBJ2-1; TRBD2 matches at 10 bases. The CDR3 is 15 residues long. Unmatched junction bases numbered 7, after V lost 0 bases and J lost 8 bases. Germline CDR1 DFQATT, CDR2 SNEGSKA (reference sequence). CDR3 coding DNA: TGCAGTGCTAGAGATGCCCAGCGGGGGGGCGATGAGCAGTTCTTC. Its protein is CSARDAQRGGDEQFF.